The 21 T cell receptor beta chains listed next were all sequenced from one sample in a study of T cell responses to AZD1222 COVID-19 vaccine. TCRdb's table, derived via immunoSEQ multiplex PCR, lists solely in-frame clones and lacks some. The sample holds around 69,000 clones, roughly 90% seen once. This specimen consisted of peripheral blood, obtained on day 0 of AZD1222 vaccination. The receptor source for this set is an adult in good health.

The chain recombines TRBV24-1 with TRBJ2-3, with D unclear. The V gene lost 5 bases and the J gene lost 3 bases, with 14 bases spanning the gap. Germline V gives CDR1 KGHDR, CDR2 SFDVKD. The length of the CDR3 is 15 residues. The CDR3 loop reads CATSGAVEGTDTQYF. DNA for the CDR3: TGTGCCACCAGTGGGGCTGTAGAAGGGACAGATACGCAGTATTTT.

The gene calls are TRBV5-1 and TRBJ2-5; D perhaps matches TRBD1 (6 bases). Germline V gene sequence: CDR1 SGHRS, CDR2 YFSETQ. Trimming left V 0 bases short and J 2 bases short, with 11 bases between. This CDR3 has 15 residues. The CDR3 spells CASSLGLTGQETQYF. In DNA form, the CDR3 reads TGCGCCAGCAGCTTGGGCCTTACAGGGCAAGAGACCCAGTACTTC.

The chain carries TRBV29-1 and TRBJ2-7; 7 nucleotides agree with TRBD1. The CDR3 contains 15 residues. V lost 4 bases to trimming and J lost 9 bases; unmatched junction nucleotides: 18. Germline V gives CDR1 SQVTM, CDR2 ANQGSEA. In nucleotides, the CDR3 is TGCAGCGTTGCAAAGTTCCAGGGGGTAACGGACGGGCAGTACTTC. Translated, it gives CSVAKFQGVTDGQYF.

V is TRBV19 and J is TRBJ2-7; D is tentatively TRBD1 or TRBD2 (5 bases each). This CDR3 is 14 amino acids long. V was pared by 5 bases and J by 3 bases, with 14 bases between. The germline CDR1 and CDR2 sequences are LNHDA and SQIVND (reference sequence). The DNA of the CDR3 is TGTGCCAGTAGTCTAGGGACGGTAAGCTACGAGCAGTACTTC. Residues: CASSLGTVSYEQYF.

The rearrangement links TRBV5-4 to TRBJ1-2; perhaps TRBD1 as D (6 bases). Germline CDR1 and CDR2: SGHNT and YYREEE (reference sequence). The CDR3 runs to 15 residues. V lost 0 bases and J 8 bases, leaving 17 bases between the germline ends. The CDR3 DNA reads TGTGCCAGCAGCTTGGTCGGTATGGGGGCTCGAGGCTACACCTTC. Amino acid sequence: CASSLVGMGARGYTF.

This sequence joins TRBV19 and TRBJ1-4; D ambiguous. The CDR3 is 19 residues long. Germline lookup yields CDR1 LNHDA and CDR2 SQIVND (reference sequence). V was pared by 5 bases and J by 0 bases, with 22 bases between. CDR3 bases: TGTGCCAGTAGTTTCTCACTTTTGACTGAAGGCGCAACTAATGAAAAACTGTTTTTT. Translated: CASSFSLLTEGATNEKLFF.

The genes are TRBV3-1 (or the pseudogene TRBV3-2) and TRBJ1-2; tentative D call: TRBD1 (5 bases). V was trimmed by 1 base and J by 5 bases, leaving 8 bases between them. CDR1 LGHDT and CDR2 YNNKEL come from the germline V gene (reference sequence). The CDR3 runs 13 residues. The CDR3 here is CASSQVTGYGYTF. CDR3 nucleotides: TGTGCCAGCAGCCAAGTAACAGGATATGGCTACACCTTC.

This clone was detected once. The chain recombines TRBV5-4 with TRBJ1-2; D call uncertain. From germline, CDR1 is SGHNT and CDR2 YYREEE (reference sequence). Trimming left V 2 bases short and J 3 bases short, with 14 bases between. There are 15 residues in the CDR3. The CDR3 bases are TGTGCCAGCAGCTTACAACGAAACAGAGACTATGGCTACACCTTC. Protein: CASSLQRNRDYGYTF.

The chain employs TRBV2 and TRBJ2-3; a possible D gene is TRBD2 (6 bases). The length of the CDR3 is 15 residues. The V and J ends lost 3 bases and 0 bases respectively, with 10 bases between them. Germline V lookup: CDR1 SNHLY, CDR2 FYNNEI. The CDR3 protein is CASSDGGESTDTQYF. The CDR3 DNA sequence: TGTGCCAGCAGTGATGGAGGGGAAAGCACAGATACGCAGTATTTT.

This chain uses TRBV29-1 with TRBJ2-7, with TRBD1 matching 7 bases. Germline V gene data show CDR1 as SQVTM and CDR2 as ANQGSEA. The ends lost 6 bases at V and 4 bases at J; junction bases unmatched: 9. The CDR3 totals 13 residues. CDR3 region: CSVPAWDSYEQYF. For the CDR3, the DNA is TGCAGCGTGCCCGCCTGGGACAGTTACGAGCAGTACTTC.

The CDR3 reads CASSLDNRDSGGTQYF. CDR3 coding DNA: TGTGCCAGCAGCTTAGACAACCGGGACTCGGGGGGTACGCAGTATTTT. The chain couples TRBV7-2 to TRBJ2-3; 7 nucleotides agree with TRBD2. With 1 base clipped from V and 8 bases from J, the junction kept 12 bases outside the gene matches. The CDR3 consists of 16 residues. Germline values: CDR1 SGHTA, CDR2 FQGNSA.

The chain is built from TRBV10-3 and TRBJ1-2, with D unresolved. Germline-derived CDR1 and CDR2 are ENHRY and SYGVKD. CDR3 size: 12 residues. V lost 8 bases and J lost 2, with 9 bases in between. CDR3 in DNA: TGTGCCATCCAGGCTGGGAACTATGGCTACACCTTC. It yields the protein CAIQAGNYGYTF.

This chain links TRBV19 with TRBJ2-5; D is unclear. The CDR3 has 13 residues. V was pared by 3 bases and J by 5 bases, with 10 bases between. The germline CDR1 and CDR2 sequences are LNHDA and SQIVND (reference sequence). CDR3: CASSMYSSETQYF. CDR3 nucleotide sequence: TGTGCCAGTAGTATGTACAGCTCGGAGACCCAGTACTTC.

The chain combines TRBV6-5 with TRBJ2-7; D is perhaps TRBD1 (8 bases). CDR3 length equals 15 residues. Germline V CDR1 and CDR2: MNHEY, SVGAGI. The germline V and J ends were trimmed by 6 bases and 1 base, with 16 bases remaining between them. CDR3 DNA sequence: TGTGCCAGCAGGTCAGGACAGGGAGGGTCCTACGAGCAGTACTTC. The encoded protein is CASRSGQGGSYEQYF.

J is TRBJ2-1 and V is TRBV4-1; D unresolved. The germline gives CDR1 MGHRA, CDR2 YSYEKL. V gave up 1 base and J gave up 0 bases, with 7 bases separating them. The CDR3 has 15 amino acids. In nucleotides, the CDR3 is TGCGCCAGCAGCCAAGTGAGTAGCTCCTACAATGAGCAGTTCTTC. Its translation is CASSQVSSSYNEQFF.

The chain is built from TRBV4-2 and TRBJ2-3, with TRBD2 as a possible D gene (6 bases). Germline assignment: CDR1 LGHNA and CDR2 YNFKEQ. Trimming removed 0 bases from V and 8 bases from J, with 15 bases in between. The CDR3 covers 15 residues. CDR3 residues: CASSQEGLPQGTQYF. The CDR3 DNA is TGTGCCAGCAGCCAAGAGGGACTTCCCCAGGGTACGCAGTATTTT.

The chain links TRBV6-1 to TRBJ2-7; D gene uncertain. The CDR3 length is 15 residues. Trimming removed 3 bases at V and 2 bases at J, with 14 bases between. CDR1 is MNHNS, CDR2 SASEGT, per germline. CDR3 sequence (DNA): TGTGCCAGCAGTGAGGGATATGGGAACCCCTACGAGCAGTACTTC. As protein: CASSEGYGNPYEQYF.

The chain combines TRBV9 with TRBJ2-5; tentatively, D is TRBD1 or TRBD2 (6 bases each). This CDR3 contains 14 residues. Deletions cut 4 bases from V and 5 bases from J, with 15 bases between. CDR1 and CDR2 (germline): SGDLS, YYNGEE. CDR3 residues: CASSLSGGRETQYF. The CDR3 DNA sequence: TGTGCCAGCAGCCTATCCGGGGGCCGGGAGACCCAGTACTTC.

CDR3 bases: TGTGCCAGTAGTCGGCAGGGGGCTGGGCAGCCCCAGCATTTT. Amino acids: CASSRQGAGQPQHF. The chain carries TRBV19 and TRBJ1-5; 8 bases agree with TRBD1. Germline CDR1 LNHDA, CDR2 SQIVND (reference sequence). The CDR3 totals 14 residues. The V and J ends lost 5 bases and 7 bases, in that order; junction bases with no gene match: 7.

This chain uses TRBV7-2 with TRBJ1-6; possible D gene TRBD1, 5 bases. The CDR3 consists of 15 residues. Per germline, CDR1 SGHTA and CDR2 FQGNSA. The germline V and J ends were trimmed by 6 bases and 7 bases, with 16 bases remaining between them. The CDR3, as DNA: TGTGCCAGCAGGAGCCCGTGGGGGTCGAATTCACCCCTCCACTTT. This translates into CASRSPWGSNSPLHF.

Details on this clone: One junction end does not reproduce the germline sequence, and a read error may be involved. The chain employs TRBV11-2 and TRBJ2-1; D uncertain. From germline, CDR1 is SGHAT and CDR2 FQNNGV. The CDR3 contains 12 residues. CDR3 bases: TGTGCCAGCAGCCCCACCCCCAATAAGCAGTTCTTC. Translating it yields CASSPTPNKQFF.